The subject of this entry is one TCR beta chain. This specimen comes from a study of cytomegalovirus exposure and HLA in healthy donors. Study information: Out of fewer than 400 genotyped donors, 81% belonged to the Caucasian-associated ancestry cluster.

The primer mix had 60 Vbeta and 13 Jbeta primers. Libraries were prepared by immunoSEQ multiplex PCR; TCRdb keeps only in-frame clonotypes and omits some of them. The sample holds about 50,000 clones. V lost 7 bases, J lost 4 bases, and 19 bases lay in between. The length of the CDR3 is 15 residues. Germline CDR1 MGHDK, CDR2 SYGVNS. The TCR originated in a woman aged 60-75 years in good health and CMV-seropositive. The specimen was PBMCs. The V gene is TRBV25-1, the J gene TRBJ1-2; no reliable D call. In DNA form, the CDR3 reads TGTGCCAGCAATGGGGAGTCGGCTTTCTCCTATGGCTACACCTTC. Translating gives CASNGESAFSYGYTF.